This TCR beta chain was sequenced for a study of cytomegalovirus exposure and HLA in healthy donors. Study-wide findings and caveats: Researchers reported in a later analysis that a missense DCLRE1C variant was tied to TCR beta V- and J-gene trimming. In an earlier analysis, productive rearrangement rates for most beta V segments clustered near 87% or 30%.

Germline V CDR1 and CDR2: SGHNT, YYREEE (reference sequence). This CDR3 has 15 amino acids. Unmatched junction bases numbered 10, after V lost 8 bases and J lost 1 base. PCR employed 60 Vbeta and 13 Jbeta primers. The table came from immunoSEQ multiplex PCR; TCRdb's copy has only in-frame clones and leaves some out. The sample holds more than 85,000 clones; 65% to 90% are singletons and the top ten take 6.9%. For this clone: The antigen is undetermined.

This chain uses TRBV5-4 with TRBJ2-7; 9 nucleotides align to TRBD1. Specimen: PBMCs. This TCR was recovered from a man in his thirties or forties in good health and CMV-seropositive. CDR3 in amino acids: CASGRGTGLSYEQYF. The CDR3 nucleotides are TGTGCCAGTGGTCGGGGGACAGGGCTTTCCTACGAGCAGTACTTC.